Listed here are 8 T cell receptor beta chains from one sample, sequenced in a study of blood T cell repertoires in COVID-19. The method was immunoSEQ multiplex PCR; TCRdb's version includes in-frame clones alone and lacks a portion of them. The table shows roughly 280,000 clones, with approximately 92% occurring only once. Sequences were obtained from PBMCs or T cells enriched from blood (not recorded which). The receptors were sampled from a woman under 30 who had recovered from COVID-19.

The V and J genes are TRBV28 and TRBJ1-5, with TRBD1 identical over 7 bases. Germline assignment: CDR1 MDHEN and CDR2 SYDVKM. With V trimmed by 5 bases and J by 3 bases, 13 bases remained unmatched. The CDR3 has 17 residues. CDR3 sequence reads: CASSPWVGTAYNQPQHF. The CDR3 nucleotides are TGTGCCAGCAGTCCCTGGGTCGGGACAGCTTACAATCAGCCCCAGCATTTT.

This sequence joins TRBV29-1 and TRBJ1-4, with D unclear. The CDR3 length is 13 residues. Germline V gives CDR1 SQVTM, CDR2 ANQGSEA. V lost 5 bases and J 3 bases, leaving 10 bases between the germline ends. CDR3 amino acids: CSVSSVSNEKLFF. The CDR3, as DNA: TGCAGCGTTTCCTCGGTTTCTAATGAAAAACTGTTTTTT.

The genes are TRBV6-5 and TRBJ1-2; D gene ambiguous. V was clipped by 0 bases and J by 1 base, with 12 bases between them. Looked up from germline, CDR1 is MNHEY and CDR2 is SVGAGI. This CDR3 is built from 16 residues. As DNA, the CDR3 is TGTGCCAGCAGTTACTCGATTTTGGAGCTTAACTATGGCTACACCTTC. The encoded protein is CASSYSILELNYGYTF.

This clone was seen only once. The chain recombines TRBV28 with TRBJ1-2; D is uncertain. CDR3 length: 13 amino acids. Trimming removed 3 bases at V and 2 bases at J, with 7 bases between. Looked up from germline, CDR1 is MDHEN and CDR2 is SYDVKM. The CDR3 region has the DNA TGTGCCAGCAGTTTCGCAGTAAACTATGGCTACACCTTC. Translating gives CASSFAVNYGYTF.

The gene calls are TRBV18 and TRBJ1-4, with 11 bases fitting TRBD1. The CDR3 spans 16 residues. With 3 bases clipped from V and 7 bases from J, the junction kept 7 bases outside the gene matches. The germline V gene has CDR1 KGHSH and CDR2 LQKENI. DNA of the CDR3: TGTGCCAGCTCACCCTCCAGGACAGGGGGCAGTGAAAAACTGTTTTTT. This codes for CASSPSRTGGSEKLFF.

This chain uses TRBV11-1 with TRBJ1-1, with 7 bases lining up with TRBD1. J gave up 5 bases and V 5 bases, and 5 bases lay outside the gene matches. The V gene's germline CDR1 is SGHAT and CDR2 FQDESV (reference sequence). This CDR3 has 13 amino acids. The CDR3 DNA reads TGTGCCAGCAGCCGACAGGGTGGGACTGAAGCTTTCTTT. Translating gives CASSRQGGTEAFF.

The chain couples TRBV2 to TRBJ1-2; D is possibly TRBD1 (5 bases). Germline V gene sequence: CDR1 SNHLY, CDR2 FYNNEI. This CDR3 spans 13 amino acids. Deletions cut 8 bases from V and 8 bases from J, with 18 bases between. For the CDR3, the DNA is TGTGCCAGCGGTCCAGGGAATCGGAACGGCTACACCTTC. Encoded protein: CASGPGNRNGYTF.

The J gene is TRBJ1-1, the V gene TRBV10-1; unclear D gene. The V gene lost 0 bases and the J gene lost 4 bases, with 12 bases spanning the gap. Per germline, CDR1 WNHNN and CDR2 SYGVQD (reference sequence). The CDR3 spans 15 residues. The CDR3, as DNA: TGCGCCAGCAGTGAGTCTATTGGGAGGTTCACTGAAGCTTTCTTT. Translation gives CASSESIGRFTEAFF.